This TCR beta chain appears in the sequencing data of a study of shared clonotypes between healthy human individuals (TCRdb year 2020). About the investigation overall: Two women and three men aged 18 to 49 years were included in the cohort. Blood TCR repertoires of a handful of healthy adults were deeply sequenced to estimate repertoire size and the extent of clonotype sharing between individuals. For each donor, three plates each were used for CD4 naive and CD4 memory, two plates were used for CD8 naive, and one plate was used for CD8 memory. Between about 0.8 and 9 billion PBMCs per donor were obtained by leukapheresis. Libraries were prepared and TCR repertoires were sequenced by different laboratories using diverse techniques, in order to increase sequencing depth and limit assay-specific biases.

Cut back by 1 base and 2 bases, the V and J ends lie 9 bases apart. CDR1 SGHDN and CDR2 FVKESK were looked up in the germline V gene. Its CDR3 holds 15 amino acids, cysteine through phenylalanine. CDR3 DNA only is kept here, 45 bases in frame from base 1. TCR CDR3 regions were amplified from genomic DNA by multiplex PCR using the deep immunoSEQ assay. For each cell subset, the extracted genomic DNA was distributed evenly across all wells of several immunoSEQ 96-well plates, and each plate served as one replicate. For sorted subsets, about 220 ng of genomic DNA, equivalent to 25,000 to 35,000 T cell genomes, went into each replicate PCR. Purified libraries were measured with a Qubit 3.0 fluorometer, size-checked on a Bioanalyzer 2100, and measured again with the KAPA Library Quantification kit. Every immunoSEQ 96-well plate was sequenced on a separate single-read 150-cycle Illumina NextSeq 550 flow cell. On the study's bioinformatics: The immunoSEQ output contained only junctional sequences without quality scores, so filtering could not match that applied to full-length reads. Sequences were annotated with PyIR, a Python wrapper for IgBLAST v1.9, and V/J genes and CDR3 were assigned using IMGT germline references. Any read was removed if the V/J assignment was weak (E-value above 1e-6), the CDR3 was missing, or the read contained stop codons, out-of-frame junctions, or ambiguous translated residues. V3J clonotypes were defined as sequences sharing the same inferred V gene, J gene, and CDR3 amino acid sequence. To compute the percentage overlap between repertoires, the number of shared unique clonotypes was divided by the size of the smaller repertoire. Repertoire richness was assessed with RTK rarefaction, the Chao1 estimator, and Recon v2.1 estimates of unobserved clonotypes. Generation probabilities for all TCRbeta clonotypes obtained by the gDNA method from several donors were computed using OLGA. Sourced from immuneACCESS, this table was stored by TCRdb with only in-frame sequences that have V and J called. A share of the clones is absent; for the studies checked, an unresolved V gene accounts for under half, and the remainder has no known explanation. That table furnishes V, J and clone size, whereas the DNA furnished D and trimming. The sample table holds over a million clones, of which around 97% were seen once. Clones ranked in the top ten supply over 1% of the sample.

Comment on this clone: No cognate antigen has been identified for it. No much larger clonotype is one base removed from it; base qualities were not supplied.

The donors were healthy, HIV-negative adults who had no recently reported acute infections or vaccinations. Every donor was a Caucasian adult residing in Nashville, Tennessee, USA. CD4+ T cells were enriched by magnetic negative selection, after which naive cells were positively selected on CD45RA and the negative fraction was taken as the memory subset. Blood was obtained by leukapheresis, after which PBMCs were separated by Ficoll-Histopaque density gradient centrifugation and cryopreserved in liquid nitrogen vapor phase. Analytical flow cytometry was used to check the purity and quantity of each magnetically sorted T cell population. Genomic DNA was isolated from every sorted fraction and measured by UV absorbance on a Nanodrop 2000c. Study-level results and caveats: Even with the large sequencing depth, rarefaction of the sorted-subset datasets indicated that sequencing was incomplete. Higher generation probabilities were observed for clonotypes shared by all four sorted-subset donors than for non-shared clonotypes. Pairwise subsampling indicated that sequencing depth was expected to affect the degree of clonotype sharing among donors. Across a few donors, approximately 4.6% of naive CD4, 3.5% of naive CD8, 2.3% of memory CD4, and under 0.45% of memory CD8 clonotypes were shared. Because the study included a small number of donors, the genetic and exposure-history diversity represented was limited. Larger estimated clonotype richness was generally found for naive subsets than for memory subsets. Only blood was sampled, and tissue TCR repertoires likely differ from those in blood.

The rearrangement joined TRBV14 to TRBJ2-1; 6 matching bases give a weak D call of TRBD1. This sequence originates from a man between 25 and 39 years old in good health. Specimen: naive CD4+ T cells sorted from blood. What this sample's cell subset or site label stands for: CD45RA+ positively selected. The CDR3 region reads CASSQVQGTYNEQFF. The sequenced DNA is TGTGCCAGCAGCCAAGTACAGGGCACCTACAATGAGCAGTTCTTC.